This T cell receptor (beta chain) was retrieved from a study of T-cell reconstitution after alpha-beta-depleted transplantation in children. Study-wide results and caveats: The study reportedly traced alpha-beta T cells about two months after transplant to several hundred expanded graft clones. Surviving recipient T cells and thymic progenitors produced the high day-60 TCRbeta diversity seen in some patients. The main origin of T-cell counts and diversity one year after transplant was newly produced T cells.

Germline trimming cut 2 bases from V and 4 bases from J; bases unmatched to any gene: 12. The V gene's germline CDR1 is WSHSY and CDR2 SAAADI. The length of the CDR3 is 17 residues. In this sample, this clonotype is large. Its antigen is still unknown. Using unique molecular identifiers, the investigators prepared the TCRbeta library. One entry per CDR3 protein, called by TCRdb with MiXCR from the PCR reads. The sample consists of about 16,000 distinct CDR3 sequences, roughly 4.7% of them appearing once. This TCR came from a boy aged 5-17 years with acute lymphoblastic leukemia, due to receive a stem cell transplant. V and J are TRBV10-2 and TRBJ2-5, with 8 bases identical to TRBD1. The source was PBMCs, collected before TCRalphabeta/CD19-depleted stem cell transplant. The CDR3 sequence: CASSELFLDRDLETQYF. The CDR3 DNA sequence: TGCGCCAGCAGTGAGCTGTTTTTGGACAGGGACCTAGAGACCCAGTACTTC.